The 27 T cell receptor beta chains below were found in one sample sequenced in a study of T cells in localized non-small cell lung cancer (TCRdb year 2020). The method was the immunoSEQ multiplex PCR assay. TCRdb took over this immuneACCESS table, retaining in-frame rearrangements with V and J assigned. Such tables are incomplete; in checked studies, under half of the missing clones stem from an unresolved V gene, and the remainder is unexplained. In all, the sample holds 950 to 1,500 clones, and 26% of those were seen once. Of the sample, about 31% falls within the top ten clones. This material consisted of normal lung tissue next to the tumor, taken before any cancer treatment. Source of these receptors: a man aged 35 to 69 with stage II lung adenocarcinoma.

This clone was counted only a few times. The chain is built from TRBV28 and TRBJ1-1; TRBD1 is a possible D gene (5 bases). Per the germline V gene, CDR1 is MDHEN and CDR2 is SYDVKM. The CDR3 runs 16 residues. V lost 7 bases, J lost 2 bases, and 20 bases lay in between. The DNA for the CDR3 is TGTGCCAGCACCCCAGGAGGGGCGGTAGGTAACACTGAAGCTTTCTTT. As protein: CASTPGGAVGNTEAFF.

This CDR3 reads CATSGGQGTLSEQFF. The DNA for the CDR3 is TGTGCCACCAGCGGGGGACAGGGAACTCTGAGTGAGCAGTTCTTC. The chain recombines TRBV15 with TRBJ2-1; 9 bases line up with TRBD1. V dropped 5 bases and J dropped 9; count of bases not matched to a gene: 11. The CDR3 sequence is 15 residues long. Germline V gene data show CDR1 as LNHNV and CDR2 as YYDKDF (reference sequence).

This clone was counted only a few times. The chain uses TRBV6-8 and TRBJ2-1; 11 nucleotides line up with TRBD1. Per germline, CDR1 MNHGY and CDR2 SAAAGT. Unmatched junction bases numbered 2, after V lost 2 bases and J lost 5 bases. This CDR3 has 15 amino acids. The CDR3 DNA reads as TGTGCCAGCAGTTACCCGGGACAGGGGGACAATGAGCAGTTCTTC. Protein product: CASSYPGQGDNEQFF.

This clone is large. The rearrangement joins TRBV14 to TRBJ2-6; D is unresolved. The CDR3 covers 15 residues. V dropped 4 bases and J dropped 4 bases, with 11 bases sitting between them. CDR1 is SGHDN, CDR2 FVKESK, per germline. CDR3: CASSLRVDGANVLTF. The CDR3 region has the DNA TGTGCCAGCAGCCTTCGAGTCGACGGGGCCAACGTCCTGACTTTC.

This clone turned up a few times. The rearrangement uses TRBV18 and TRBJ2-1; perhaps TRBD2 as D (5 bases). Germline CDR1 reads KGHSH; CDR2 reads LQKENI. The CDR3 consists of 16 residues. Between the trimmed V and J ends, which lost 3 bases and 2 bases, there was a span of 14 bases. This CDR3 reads CASSPPEAGAYNEQFF. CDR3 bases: TGTGCCAGCTCACCCCCCGAGGCCGGGGCCTACAATGAGCAGTTCTTC.

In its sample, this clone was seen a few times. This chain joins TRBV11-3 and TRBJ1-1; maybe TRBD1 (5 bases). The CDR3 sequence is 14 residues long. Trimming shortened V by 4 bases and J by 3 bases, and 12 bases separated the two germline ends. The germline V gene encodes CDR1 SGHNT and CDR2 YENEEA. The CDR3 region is CASSSPGKYTEAFF. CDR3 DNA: TGTGCCAGCAGCTCACCAGGGAAGTACACTGAAGCTTTCTTT. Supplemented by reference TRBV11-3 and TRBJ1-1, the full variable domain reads EAGVVQSPRYKIIEKKQPVAFWCNPISGHNTLYWYLQNLGQGPELLIRYENEEAVDDSQLPKDRFSAERLKGVDSTLKIQPAELGDSAVYLCASSSPGKYTEAFFGQGTRLTVV.

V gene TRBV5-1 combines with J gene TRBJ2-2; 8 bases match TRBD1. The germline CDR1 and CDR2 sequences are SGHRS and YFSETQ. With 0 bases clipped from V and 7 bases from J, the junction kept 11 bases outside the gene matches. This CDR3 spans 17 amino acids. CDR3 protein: CASSLDPTGVEDGELFF. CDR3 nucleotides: TGCGCCAGCAGCTTGGACCCGACAGGGGTGGAGGACGGGGAGCTGTTTTTT. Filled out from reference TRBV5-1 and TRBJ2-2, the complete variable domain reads KAGVTQTPRYLIKTRGQQVTLSCSPISGHRSVSWYQQTPGQGLQFLFEYFSETQRNKGNFPGRFSGRQFSNSRSEMNVSTLELGDSALYLCASSLDPTGVEDGELFFGEGSRLTVL.

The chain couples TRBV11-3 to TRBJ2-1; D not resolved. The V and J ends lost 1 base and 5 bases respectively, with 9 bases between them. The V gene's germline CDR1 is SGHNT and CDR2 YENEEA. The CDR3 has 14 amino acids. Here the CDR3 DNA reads TGTGCCAGCAGCTTAGGAGCAGGAAACAATGAGCAGTTCTTC. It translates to CASSLGAGNNEQFF.

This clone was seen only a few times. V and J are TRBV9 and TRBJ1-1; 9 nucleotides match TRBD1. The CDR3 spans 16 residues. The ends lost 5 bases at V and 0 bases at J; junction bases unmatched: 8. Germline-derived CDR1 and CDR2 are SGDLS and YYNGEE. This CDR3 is CASRVQGAPMNTEAFF. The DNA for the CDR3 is TGTGCCAGCAGAGTACAGGGGGCTCCCATGAACACTGAAGCTTTCTTT.

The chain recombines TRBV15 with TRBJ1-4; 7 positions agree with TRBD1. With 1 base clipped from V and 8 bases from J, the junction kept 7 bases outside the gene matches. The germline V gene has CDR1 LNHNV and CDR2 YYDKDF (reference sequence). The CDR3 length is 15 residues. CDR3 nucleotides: TGTGCCACCAGCAGAGTCAGACAGGGAGGCGAAAAACTGTTTTTT. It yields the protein CATSRVRQGGEKLFF. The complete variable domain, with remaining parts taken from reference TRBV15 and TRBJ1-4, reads DAMVIQNPRYQVTQFGKPVTLSCSQTLNHNVMYWYQQKSSQAPKLLFHYYDKDFNNEADTPDNFQSRRPNTSFCFLDIRSPGLGDTAMYLCATSRVRQGGEKLFFGSGTQLSVL.

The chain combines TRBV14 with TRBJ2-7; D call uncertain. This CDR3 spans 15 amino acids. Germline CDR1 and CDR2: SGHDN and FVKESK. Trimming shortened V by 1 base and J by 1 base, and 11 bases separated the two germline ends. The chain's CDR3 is CASSQGQAYSYEQYF. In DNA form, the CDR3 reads TGTGCCAGCAGCCAAGGGCAGGCCTATTCCTACGAGCAGTACTTC. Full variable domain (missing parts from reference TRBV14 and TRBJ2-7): EAGVTQFPSHSVIEKGQTVTLRCDPISGHDNLYWYRRVMGKEIKFLLHFVKESKQDESGMPNNRFLAERTGGTYSTLKVQPAELEDSGVYFCASSQGQAYSYEQYFGPGTRLTVT.

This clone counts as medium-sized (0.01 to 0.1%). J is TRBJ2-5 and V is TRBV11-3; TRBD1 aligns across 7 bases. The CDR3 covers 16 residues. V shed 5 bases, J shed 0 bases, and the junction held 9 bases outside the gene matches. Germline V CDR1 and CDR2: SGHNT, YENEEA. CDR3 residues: CASSNDRVGYQETQYF. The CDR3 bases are TGTGCCAGCAGCAACGACAGGGTTGGGTACCAAGAGACCCAGTACTTC.

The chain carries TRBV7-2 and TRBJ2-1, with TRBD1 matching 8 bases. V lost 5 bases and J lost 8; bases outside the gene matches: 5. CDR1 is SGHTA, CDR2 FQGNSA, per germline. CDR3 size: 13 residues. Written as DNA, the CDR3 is TGTGCCAGCAGCCAGGGACAGGTGGATGAGCAGTTCTTC. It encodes CASSQGQVDEQFF.

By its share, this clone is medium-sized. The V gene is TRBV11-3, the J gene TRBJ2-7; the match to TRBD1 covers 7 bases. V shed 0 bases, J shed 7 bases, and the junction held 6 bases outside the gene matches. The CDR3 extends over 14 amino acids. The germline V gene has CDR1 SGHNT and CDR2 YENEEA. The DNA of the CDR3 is TGTGCCAGCAGCTTAGATAGACAGGGTGGAGAGCAGTACTTC. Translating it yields CASSLDRQGGEQYF.

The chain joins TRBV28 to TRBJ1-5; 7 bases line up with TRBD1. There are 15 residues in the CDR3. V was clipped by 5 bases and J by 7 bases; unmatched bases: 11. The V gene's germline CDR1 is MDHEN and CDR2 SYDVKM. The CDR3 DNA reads TGTGCCAGCAGTCATAAGGGGGCCCCTAGACAGCCCCAGCATTTT. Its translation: CASSHKGAPRQPQHF.

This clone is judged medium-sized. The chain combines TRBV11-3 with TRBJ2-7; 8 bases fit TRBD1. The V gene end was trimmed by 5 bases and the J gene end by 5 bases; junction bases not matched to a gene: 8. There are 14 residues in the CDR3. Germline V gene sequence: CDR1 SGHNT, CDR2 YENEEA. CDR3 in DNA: TGTGCCAGCAGCCCCCGGGACAGGCCCCACGAGCAGTACTTC. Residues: CASSPRDRPHEQYF. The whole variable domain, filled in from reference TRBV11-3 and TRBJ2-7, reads EAGVVQSPRYKIIEKKQPVAFWCNPISGHNTLYWYLQNLGQGPELLIRYENEEAVDDSQLPKDRFSAERLKGVDSTLKIQPAELGDSAVYLCASSPRDRPHEQYFGPGTRLTVT.

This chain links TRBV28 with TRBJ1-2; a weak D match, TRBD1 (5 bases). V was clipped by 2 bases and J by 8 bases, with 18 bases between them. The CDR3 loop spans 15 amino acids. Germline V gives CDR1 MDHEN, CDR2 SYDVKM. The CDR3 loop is CASSLVQGAQGGYTF. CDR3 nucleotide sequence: TGTGCCAGCAGTTTAGTCCAGGGAGCCCAGGGAGGCTACACCTTC.

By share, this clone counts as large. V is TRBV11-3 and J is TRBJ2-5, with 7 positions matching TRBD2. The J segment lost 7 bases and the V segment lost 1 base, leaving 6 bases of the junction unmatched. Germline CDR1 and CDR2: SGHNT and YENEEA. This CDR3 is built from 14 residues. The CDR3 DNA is TGTGCCAGCAGCTTAGGTCTAGCGGAGGGGACCCAGTACTTC. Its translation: CASSLGLAEGTQYF. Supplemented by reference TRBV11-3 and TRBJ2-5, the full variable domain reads EAGVVQSPRYKIIEKKQPVAFWCNPISGHNTLYWYLQNLGQGPELLIRYENEEAVDDSQLPKDRFSAERLKGVDSTLKIQPAELGDSAVYLCASSLGLAEGTQYFGPGTRLLVL.

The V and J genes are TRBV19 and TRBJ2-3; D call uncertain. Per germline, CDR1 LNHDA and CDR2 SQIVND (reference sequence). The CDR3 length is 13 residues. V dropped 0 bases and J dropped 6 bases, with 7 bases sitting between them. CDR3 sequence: CASSIEPRDTQYF. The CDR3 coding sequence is TGTGCCAGTAGTATAGAGCCCCGGGATACGCAGTATTTT.

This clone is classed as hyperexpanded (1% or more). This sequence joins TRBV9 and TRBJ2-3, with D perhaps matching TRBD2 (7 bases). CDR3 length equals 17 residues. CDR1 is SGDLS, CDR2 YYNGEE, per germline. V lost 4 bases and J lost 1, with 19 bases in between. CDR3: CASSPYGGQVGTDTQYF. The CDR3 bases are TGTGCCAGCAGCCCCTACGGGGGGCAGGTGGGCACAGATACGCAGTATTTT.

CDR3 DNA: TGTGCCAGTAGTCCCTTACGACAGGGCCTCAATCAGCCCCAGCATTTT. This sequence encodes CASSPLRQGLNQPQHF. The chain is built from TRBV19 and TRBJ1-5; TRBD1 aligns across 7 bases. V lost 5 bases and J lost 3; bases outside the gene matches: 10. Germline CDR1 reads LNHDA; CDR2 reads SQIVND (reference sequence). The CDR3 contains 16 residues.

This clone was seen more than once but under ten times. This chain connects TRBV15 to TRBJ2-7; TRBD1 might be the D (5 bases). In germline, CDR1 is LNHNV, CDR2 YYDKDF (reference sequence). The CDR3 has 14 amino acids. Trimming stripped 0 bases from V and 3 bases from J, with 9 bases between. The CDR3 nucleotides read TGTGCCACCAGCAGAGACAGGGCGGACTACGAGCAGTACTTC. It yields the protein CATSRDRADYEQYF.

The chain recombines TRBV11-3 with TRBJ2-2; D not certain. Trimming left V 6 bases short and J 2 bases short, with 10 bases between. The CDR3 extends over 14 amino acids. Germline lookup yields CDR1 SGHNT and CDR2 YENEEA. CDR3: CASRMDGNTGELFF. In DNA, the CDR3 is TGTGCCAGCAGGATGGACGGAAACACCGGGGAGCTGTTTTTT.

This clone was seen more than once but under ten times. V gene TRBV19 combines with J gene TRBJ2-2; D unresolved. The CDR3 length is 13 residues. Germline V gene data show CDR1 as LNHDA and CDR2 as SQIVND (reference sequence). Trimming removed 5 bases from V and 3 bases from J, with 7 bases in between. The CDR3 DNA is TGTGCCAGTAGTCGGTCAGACACCGGGGAGCTGTTTTTT. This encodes CASSRSDTGELFF.

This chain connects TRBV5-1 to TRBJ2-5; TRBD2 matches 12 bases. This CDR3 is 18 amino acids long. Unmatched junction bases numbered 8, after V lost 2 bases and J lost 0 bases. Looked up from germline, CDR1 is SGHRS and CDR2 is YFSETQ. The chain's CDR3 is CASSFPTSGGGYQETQYF. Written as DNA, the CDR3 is TGCGCCAGCAGCTTTCCGACTAGCGGGGGAGGGTACCAAGAGACCCAGTACTTC.

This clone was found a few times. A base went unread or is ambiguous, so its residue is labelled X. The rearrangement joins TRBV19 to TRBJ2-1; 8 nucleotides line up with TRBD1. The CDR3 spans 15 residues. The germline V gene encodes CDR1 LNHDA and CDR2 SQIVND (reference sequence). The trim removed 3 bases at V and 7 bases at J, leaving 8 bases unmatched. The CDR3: CASSIXQGAGNEQFF. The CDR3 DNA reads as TGTGCCAGTAGTATCRGTCAGGGGGCGGGGAATGAGCAGTTCTTC.

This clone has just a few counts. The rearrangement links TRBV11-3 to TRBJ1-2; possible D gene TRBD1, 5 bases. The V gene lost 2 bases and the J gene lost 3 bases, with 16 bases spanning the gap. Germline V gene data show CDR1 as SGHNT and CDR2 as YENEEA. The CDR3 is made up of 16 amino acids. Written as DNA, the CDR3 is TGTGCCAGCAGCTTACTCTCCTTGGGGGATGACTATGGCTACACCTTC. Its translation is CASSLLSLGDDYGYTF.